The 20 T cell receptor beta chains below all came from one sample that was sequenced in a study of T cell repertoires in cytomegalovirus infection. From the reads, TCRdb called clonotypes with MiXCR, one entry per CDR3 protein. The repertoire consists of under 200,000 distinct CDR3 sequences, with approximately 28% occurring once and the leading ten covering roughly 32%. The sequenced sample consisted of PBMCs. The receptor set was obtained from a human donor in good health (CMV status not recorded). Some clones in this sample may be carry-over from other donors' samples.

Details on this clonotype: A much more abundant neighbour one base away suggests this may be a read error. This chain connects TRBV7-2 to TRBJ1-1; 9 bases are a match to TRBD1. Germline values: CDR1 SGHTA, CDR2 FQGNSA. This CDR3 contains 17 residues. V lost 5 bases and J lost 3; bases outside the gene matches: 13. The CDR3 sequence is CASSLMDRGESDTEAFF. As DNA, the CDR3 is TGTGCCAGCAGCCTAATGGACAGGGGAGAGTCGGACACTGAAGCTTTCTTT.

This clonotype occurred a few times. The genes are TRBV7-8 and TRBJ2-2, with 7 positions matching TRBD1. The germline V gene has CDR1 SGHVS and CDR2 FQNEAQ. This CDR3 has 14 amino acids. Trimming removed 4 bases from V and 4 bases from J; junction bases left unmatched: 3. CDR3 loop: CASSSWDSTGELFF. Here the CDR3 DNA reads TGTGCCAGCAGCTCCTGGGACAGCACCGGGGAGCTGTTTTTT. The whole variable domain, filled in from reference TRBV7-8 and TRBJ2-2, reads GAGVSQSPRYKVAKRGQDVALRCDPISGHVSLFWYQQALGQGPEFLTYFQNEAQLDKSGLPSDRFFAERPEGSVSTLKIQRTQQEDSAVYLCASSSWDSTGELFFGEGSRLTVL.

The genes are TRBV10-2 and TRBJ2-7, with a tentative D call TRBD2 (5 bases). CDR3 length: 14 residues. Trimming cost V 10 bases and J 4 bases, with 20 bases left between them. Looked up from germline, CDR1 is WSHSY and CDR2 is SAAADI. The CDR3 DNA follows: TGCGCCACCCAACCAACTAGACTCATGTACGAGCAGTACTTC. The encoded protein is CATQPTRLMYEQYF.

This clonotype was counted a few times. This chain links TRBV29-1 with TRBJ2-2; D may be TRBD2 (7 bases). Germline CDR1 is SQVTM and CDR2 is ANQGSEA. V was cut by 5 bases and J by 14 bases, with 18 bases left in between. The CDR3 is 12 residues long. This chain's CDR3 is CSVMERGGALFF. Written as DNA, the CDR3 is TGCAGCGTTATGGAGAGGGGGGGAGCTCTGTTTTTT.

In its sample, this clonotype was seen a few times. The V and J genes are TRBV6-2 or TRBV6-3 and TRBJ1-5, with D possibly being TRBD1 (5 bases). Germline loops: CDR1 MNHEY, CDR2 SVGEGT. V lost 7 bases, J lost 7 bases, and 17 bases lay in between. The CDR3 extends over 14 amino acids. The chain's CDR3 is CASTRWGVEQPQHF. CDR3 in DNA: TGTGCCAGCACGCGATGGGGCGTTGAGCAGCCCCAGCATTTT.

The sample holds many counts of this clonotype. This sequence joins TRBV7-2 and TRBJ1-1; a possible D gene is TRBD1 (6 bases). Trimming left V 3 bases short and J 5 bases short, with 22 bases between. Germline V gene lookup returns CDR1 SGHTA and CDR2 FQGNSA. This CDR3 is 17 amino acids long. The CDR3 DNA reads as TGTGCCAGCAGCTTCCCGACGGGGGGCGAGGCACGGACTGAAGCTTTCTTT. It translates to CASSFPTGGEARTEAFF.

This clonotype was observed a few times. The gene calls are TRBV6-2 or TRBV6-3 and TRBJ1-2; a weak D match, TRBD1 (6 bases). V was clipped by 11 bases and J by 7 bases, with 20 bases between them. The CDR3 has 13 residues. The germline V gene has CDR1 MNHEY and CDR2 SVGEGT. CDR3 sequence reads: CASTHREQAGYTF. The DNA for the CDR3 is TGTGCCTCCACTCACAGGGAGCAGGCTGGCTACACCTTC.

This clonotype was observed at least ten times. This chain connects TRBV7-2 to TRBJ1-2; TRBD1 agrees at 8 bases. Germline values: CDR1 SGHTA, CDR2 FQGNSA. The junction had 5 bases not matched to a gene; V was cut back by 5 bases and J by 3 bases. The CDR3 runs to 14 residues. CDR3 amino acids: CASSVGQGDYGYTF. CDR3 coding DNA: TGTGCCAGCAGCGTCGGACAGGGAGACTATGGCTACACCTTC.

This clonotype turned up a few times. This chain links TRBV12-5 with TRBJ1-4; no clear D. CDR3 length: 17 residues. V was trimmed by 0 bases and J by 6 bases, leaving 17 bases between them. Germline CDR1 is LGHNT and CDR2 is FRNRAP. CDR3: CASGLVPSGTRHEKLFF. Here the CDR3 DNA reads TGTGCTAGTGGTTTGGTCCCATCCGGAACGAGACATGAAAAACTGTTTTTT.

This clonotype appeared a few times. The chain is built from TRBV6-1 and TRBJ1-2; 8 bases align to TRBD1. The CDR3 spans 16 residues. J gave up 5 bases and V 5 bases, and 13 bases lay outside the gene matches. Germline values: CDR1 MNHNS, CDR2 SASEGT. The chain's CDR3 is CASSPWGAGGGYGYTF. The CDR3 nucleotides are TGTGCCAGCAGTCCCTGGGGCGCAGGGGGCGGGTATGGCTACACCTTC.

The sample holds many counts of this clonotype. The rearrangement uses TRBV7-8 and TRBJ2-3, with D perhaps TRBD1 or TRBD2 (7 bases each). In germline, CDR1 is SGHVS, CDR2 FQNEAQ. Trimming left V 4 bases short and J 5 bases short, with 16 bases between. The CDR3 runs 15 residues. This chain's CDR3 is CASSSPGGAEDTQYF. In DNA form, the CDR3 reads TGTGCCAGCAGCTCCCCAGGGGGGGCTGAAGATACGCAGTATTTT.

The DNA for the CDR3 is TGTGCCAGCTCACCAATCCTACAGGGTCCGGGAACTGAAGCTTTCTTT. Translating gives CASSPILQGPGTEAFF. The chain recombines TRBV18 with TRBJ1-1; TRBD1 might be the D (6 bases). There are 16 residues in the CDR3. Germline V gene data show CDR1 as KGHSH and CDR2 as LQKENI. V lost 2 bases to trimming and J lost 5 bases, with 18 bases between them.

The chain carries TRBV30 and TRBJ1-1; D call uncertain. In germline, CDR1 is GTSNPN, CDR2 SVGIG (reference sequence). Trimming removed 2 bases from V and 1 base from J, with 8 bases in between. The CDR3 is 13 residues long. CDR3 protein: CAWSWEANTEAFF. CDR3 coding DNA: TGTGCCTGGAGTTGGGAAGCGAACACTGAAGCTTTCTTT.

The V and J genes are TRBV20-1 and TRBJ1-4, with 8 nucleotides matching TRBD1. From germline, CDR1 is DFQATT and CDR2 SNEGSKA (reference sequence). This CDR3 has 14 amino acids. Trimming took 6 bases from V and 3 from J; bases not matched to a gene: 6. The CDR3 coding sequence is TGCAGTGCCACCAGGACAGGGTCTAATGAAAAACTGTTTTTT. Translation: CSATRTGSNEKLFF.

In this sample, this clonotype turned up many times. This chain uses TRBV7-2 with TRBJ1-2; D not resolved. V dropped 1 base and J dropped 4 bases, with 13 bases sitting between them. The CDR3 consists of 15 residues. Germline V lookup: CDR1 SGHTA, CDR2 FQGNSA. CDR3 residues: CASSLGQPSVYGYTF. CDR3 nucleotide sequence: TGTGCCAGCAGCTTAGGCCAACCAAGCGTCTATGGCTACACCTTC.

The V gene is TRBV27, the J gene TRBJ1-5, with D tentatively TRBD1 (5 bases). In germline, CDR1 is MNHEY, CDR2 SMNVEV (reference sequence). CDR3 length equals 16 residues. Trimming cost V 2 bases and J 2 bases, with 13 bases left between them. The CDR3 loop reads CASSLRGARGNQPQHF. In nucleotides, the CDR3 is TGTGCCAGCAGTTTACGTGGGGCCAGGGGCAATCAGCCCCAGCATTTT.

This clonotype was seen only a few times. The chain couples TRBV12-3 or TRBV12-4 to TRBJ2-6; 9 bases align to TRBD2. Trimming at V came to 3 bases and at J to 1 base, leaving 4 bases not matched to a gene. The CDR3 covers 17 residues. The CDR3 protein is CASSFAGGPSGANVLTF. As DNA, the CDR3 is TGTGCCAGCAGTTTCGCGGGGGGGCCTTCTGGGGCCAACGTCCTGACTTTC.

The genes are TRBV7-8 and TRBJ1-2, with 10 bases lining up with TRBD1. Germline trimming cut 5 bases from V and 8 bases from J; bases unmatched to any gene: 11. Per the germline V gene, CDR1 is SGHVS and CDR2 is FQNEAQ. The CDR3 extends over 15 amino acids. CDR3 region: CASSTRQGAGWGYTF. CDR3 DNA: TGTGCCAGCAGCACGAGACAGGGGGCGGGTTGGGGCTACACCTTC.

This clonotype appeared a few times. The rearrangement uses TRBV20-1 and TRBJ2-3, with TRBD2 matching 8 bases. CDR1 and CDR2 from the germline V gene are DFQATT and SNEGSKA (reference sequence). The CDR3 has 12 amino acids. V gave up 6 bases and J gave up 4 bases; unmatched junction bases: 3. CDR3 nucleotide sequence: TGCAGTGCGGGGACTAGTGCAGATACGCAGTATTTT. Encoded protein: CSAGTSADTQYF.

V usage is TRBV29-1 and J usage is TRBJ2-1; D call uncertain. V was clipped by 6 bases and J by 5 bases, with 14 bases between them. Germline CDR1 SQVTM, CDR2 ANQGSEA. This CDR3 is 13 amino acids long. The DNA for the CDR3 is TGCAGCGTAAGACCGCCAGGCGACAATGAGCAGTTCTTC. Its protein is CSVRPPGDNEQFF.